A single sample is the source of the 7 T cell receptor beta chains below, sequenced in a study of blood T cell repertoires in COVID-19. This table comes from immunoSEQ multiplex PCR, and its TCRdb copy is limited to in-frame clones, with some not included. The table has about 300,000 clones, 85% to 90% seen once. Sequenced sample: peripheral blood. The receptors stem from a woman aged 25 to 39 with COVID-19, enrolled during active disease.

The J gene is TRBJ1-6, the V gene TRBV2, with TRBD1 identical over 9 bases. With 2 bases clipped from V and 11 bases from J, the junction kept 7 bases outside the gene matches. The CDR3 runs 15 residues. The germline V gene has CDR1 SNHLY and CDR2 FYNNEI. The CDR3 sequence: CASSEMGQGRTPLHF. DNA of the CDR3: TGTGCCAGCAGTGAAATGGGACAGGGCAGGACACCCCTCCACTTT.

The chain recombines TRBV5-1 with TRBJ2-4; D possibly corresponds to TRBD2 (6 bases). This CDR3 is built from 11 residues. V lost 2 bases and J lost 9, with 6 bases in between. CDR1 and CDR2 (germline): SGHRS, YFSETQ. Written as DNA, the CDR3 is TGCGCCAGCAGCTTCGGGGGCATTCAGTACTTC. This gives the protein CASSFGGIQYF. The complete variable domain, with remaining parts taken from reference TRBV5-1 and TRBJ2-4, reads KAGVTQTPRYLIKTRGQQVTLSCSPISGHRSVSWYQQTPGQGLQFLFEYFSETQRNKGNFPGRFSGRQFSNSRSEMNVSTLELGDSALYLCASSFGGIQYFGAGTRLSVL.

The chain carries TRBV6-5 and TRBJ2-2; TRBD1 aligns across 10 bases. The V and J ends lost 4 bases and 7 bases, in that order; junction bases with no gene match: 3. The CDR3 has 14 amino acids. Germline V gene sequence: CDR1 MNHEY, CDR2 SVGAGI. CDR3 protein: CASSWDRGGGELFF. In DNA, the CDR3 is TGTGCCAGCAGTTGGGACAGGGGCGGCGGGGAGCTGTTTTTT.

The V call is TRBV15, the J call TRBJ1-4; 8 bases line up with TRBD1. Trimming took 8 bases from V and 8 from J; bases not matched to a gene: 7. Per the germline V gene, CDR1 is LNHNV and CDR2 is YYDKDF (reference sequence). The CDR3 spans 13 residues. The chain's CDR3 is CATLDREAEKLFF. The CDR3 bases are TGTGCCACCCTGGACAGGGAAGCCGAAAAACTGTTTTTT.

V and J are TRBV9 and TRBJ1-1; the D gene is possibly TRBD1 (6 bases). Germline CDR1 and CDR2: SGDLS and YYNGEE. The CDR3 length is 13 residues. V was cut by 0 bases and J by 7 bases, with 10 bases left in between. The CDR3 loop reads CASSVGATGEAFF. The CDR3 DNA is TGTGCCAGCAGCGTAGGCGCGACAGGTGAAGCTTTCTTT.

The rearrangement uses TRBV5-3 and TRBJ2-4; 10 positions agree with TRBD1. TRBV5-3 is an ORF; its function is uncertain. With V trimmed by 4 bases and J by 0 bases, 10 bases remained unmatched. The CDR3 extends over 18 amino acids. The CDR3 bases are TGTGCCAGAAGCCCCCGGGACAGGGGTTCCCTAGCCAAAAACATTCAGTACTTC. Amino acids: CARSPRDRGSLAKNIQYF.

CDR3 sequence (DNA): TGTGCCAGCAGTTACACCCCGACAGGGTCCTACGAGCAGTACTTC. This gives the protein CASSYTPTGSYEQYF. The V gene is TRBV6-5, the J gene TRBJ2-7, with 7 positions matching TRBD1. Per germline, CDR1 MNHEY and CDR2 SVGAGI. The CDR3 totals 15 residues. V gave up 2 bases and J gave up 1 base; unmatched junction bases: 5.